This T cell receptor (beta chain) was recovered during a study of CD8+ T cells in alopecia areata. As for the study in general: Patients received oral tofacitinib, 5 to 10 mg twice daily, for moderate-to-severe alopecia areata. Tofacitinib dosing lasted 6 to 18 months, which was then followed by 6 months off drug.

Germline V CDR1 and CDR2: SQVTM, ANQGSEA. The CDR3 runs 12 residues. Trimming removed 4 bases from V and 5 bases from J, with 11 bases in between. The sample holds a few counts of this clone. Its antigen is not identified. Following extraction, RNA underwent reverse transcription to cDNA, which served as the sequencing template. Data came from immunoSEQ multiplex PCR; TCRdb stores just in-frame clones and leaves some out. The profile covers about 210,000 clones, with under 70% appearing a single time and more than 3.5% taken by the ten largest. Findings and limits, study-wide: In scalp and blood, many expanded lesional clones persisted during tofacitinib.

Treatment denoted: oral pan-JAK inhibitor, 5-10 mg twice daily. It was from alopecia areata patients that lesional scalp punch biopsies and peripheral blood were collected. This chain uses TRBV29-1 with TRBJ1-1; D gene ambiguous. The receptor comes from a human donor with alopecia areata. The input for sequencing was CD4+ T cells sorted from blood, taken at week 4, from a patient treated with tofacitinib. DNA of the CDR3: TGCAGCGTTGCATTCCGAACGACTGAAGCTTTCTTT. Translation: CSVAFRTTEAFF.